A selection of T cell receptor beta chains follows, all from one sample in a study of shared clonotypes between healthy human individuals. Here immunoSEQ multiplex PCR was the method, and the copy in TCRdb shows in-frame clones only, minus some. The profile covers around 750,000 clones, with around 72% appearing a single time and over 1.5% taken by the ten largest. The specimen was memory CD4+ T cells sorted from blood. The origin of the receptors is a woman aged 25 to 39 in good health. Each CDR3 is given with its conserved first and last residue. The D gene is left open where the match is weak. Size is stated for part of the rows, as once, few or many counts, or as a class when the clone is expanded.

v_gene: TRBV11-2; d_gene: TRBD2; abundance: .; j_gene: TRBJ2-5; len: 17; CDR3aa: CASSLVGSGRPKETQYF; CDR3nt: TGTGCCAGCAGCTTAGTCGGTAGCGGGAGGCCTAAAGAGACCCAGTACTTC
v_gene: TRBV29-1; d_gene: TRBD1; abundance: .; j_gene: TRBJ2-4; len: 19; CDR3aa: CSVPAGTAPTSQAKNIQYF; CDR3nt: TGCAGCGTTCCAGCAGGGACAGCACCAACTAGTCAAGCCAAAAACATTCAGTACTTC
v_gene: TRBV2; d_gene: TRBD2; abundance: .; j_gene: TRBJ2-2; len: 15; CDR3aa: CASSRLAGVTGELFF; CDR3nt: TGTGCCAGCAGCAGACTAGCGGGGGTAACCGGGGAGCTGTTTTTT
v_gene: TRBV7-2; d_gene: TRBD2; abundance: .; j_gene: TRBJ2-1; len: 15; CDR3aa: CASSVKGLADNEQFF; CDR3nt: TGTGCCAGCAGCGTTAAGGGACTAGCGGACAATGAGCAGTTCTTC
v_gene: TRBV2; d_gene: .; abundance: .; j_gene: TRBJ2-2; len: 16; CDR3aa: CASSVVAGTNTGELFF; CDR3nt: TGTGCCAGCAGTGTAGTAGCTGGGACGAACACCGGGGAGCTGTTTTTT
v_gene: TRBV21-1; d_gene: .; abundance: .; j_gene: TRBJ2-2; len: 18; CDR3aa: CASSKVKAPKTNTGELFF; CDR3nt: TGTGCCAGCAGCAAAGTGAAAGCGCCTAAAACGAACACCGGGGAGCTGTTTTTT
v_gene: TRBV2; d_gene: TRBD1; abundance: .; j_gene: TRBJ1-2; len: 11; CDR3aa: CATRQGLGYTF; CDR3nt: TGTGCCACCCGACAGGGTCTGGGCTACACCTTC
v_gene: TRBV6-5; d_gene: .; abundance: .; j_gene: TRBJ2-3; len: 15; CDR3aa: CASRKVYPGSDTQYF; CDR3nt: TGTGCCAGCAGGAAAGTATACCCGGGATCCGATACGCAGTATTTT
v_gene: TRBV5-1; d_gene: TRBD2; abundance: .; j_gene: TRBJ2-7; len: 18; CDR3aa: CASSARMTSGRSSYEQYF; CDR3nt: TGCGCCAGCAGCGCCCGAATGACTAGCGGGAGGAGCTCCTACGAGCAGTACTTC
v_gene: TRBV15; d_gene: .; abundance: few; j_gene: TRBJ1-5; len: 12; CDR3aa: CATSRGSGPQHF; CDR3nt: TGTGCCACCAGCAGAGGTTCGGGGCCCCAGCATTTT
v_gene: TRBV30; d_gene: TRBD1; abundance: .; j_gene: TRBJ2-3; len: 15; CDR3aa: CAWTSLSGRGDTQYF; CDR3nt: TGTGCCTGGACCTCTCTCTCGGGCAGGGGGGATACGCAGTATTTT
v_gene: TRBV19; d_gene: TRBD2; abundance: .; j_gene: TRBJ2-4; len: 19; CDR3aa: CASSMGRLAGVLAKNIQYF; CDR3nt: TGTGCCAGTAGTATGGGGAGACTAGCGGGAGTGTTAGCCAAAAACATTCAGTACTTC
v_gene: TRBV19; d_gene: .; abundance: .; j_gene: TRBJ1-4; len: 14; CDR3aa: CASRGPTTREKLFF; CDR3nt: TGTGCCAGTAGGGGCCCCACCACGCGTGAAAAACTGTTTTTT
v_gene: TRBV28; d_gene: .; abundance: .; j_gene: TRBJ1-2; len: 14; CDR3aa: CASSFYSQGRGYTF; CDR3nt: TGTGCCAGCAGTTTCTACTCTCAAGGCCGAGGCTACACCTTC
v_gene: TRBV5-1; d_gene: .; abundance: .; j_gene: TRBJ2-1; len: 15; CDR3aa: CASSFSVSSYNEQFF; CDR3nt: TGCGCCAGCAGCTTTAGCGTTAGCTCCTACAATGAGCAGTTCTTC
v_gene: TRBV5-1; d_gene: .; abundance: .; j_gene: TRBJ1-4; len: 14; CDR3aa: CASSLYDPENGLFF; CDR3nt: TGCGCCAGCAGCTTGTATGACCCCGAAAACGGACTGTTTTTT
v_gene: TRBV5-1; d_gene: TRBD1; abundance: .; j_gene: TRBJ2-5; len: 14; CDR3aa: CASSWGTGQETQYF; CDR3nt: TGCGCCAGCAGCTGGGGGACAGGGCAAGAGACCCAGTACTTC
v_gene: TRBV9; d_gene: TRBD2; abundance: .; j_gene: TRBJ2-2; len: 16; CDR3aa: CASSVTSGANTGELFF; CDR3nt: TGTGCCAGCAGCGTAACTAGCGGGGCGAACACCGGGGAGCTGTTTTTT
v_gene: TRBV29-1; d_gene: .; abundance: few; j_gene: TRBJ1-1; len: 12; CDR3aa: CSVSSGDTEAFF; CDR3nt: TGCAGCGTTTCATCGGGGGACACTGAAGCTTTCTTT
v_gene: TRBV28; d_gene: TRBD2; abundance: .; j_gene: TRBJ2-2; len: 18; CDR3aa: CASSINLAGDLYTGELFF; CDR3nt: TGTGCCAGCAGTATAAATCTAGCGGGAGATCTGTACACCGGGGAGCTGTTTTTT
v_gene: TRBV2; d_gene: .; abundance: .; j_gene: TRBJ2-2; len: 15; CDR3aa: CASSVLAGVTGELFF; CDR3nt: TGTGCCAGCAGCGTACTAGCTGGGGTAACCGGGGAGCTGTTTTTT
v_gene: TRBV6-6; d_gene: .; abundance: .; j_gene: TRBJ1-5; len: 13; CDR3aa: CASSRQVEGPQHF; CDR3nt: TGTGCCAGCAGTCGACAGGTTGAGGGGCCCCAGCATTTT
v_gene: TRBV11-3; d_gene: TRBD2; abundance: .; j_gene: TRBJ2-1; len: 15; CDR3aa: CASSHGTSGIDEQFF; CDR3nt: TGTGCCAGCAGCCACGGGACTAGCGGGATAGATGAGCAGTTCTTC
v_gene: TRBV5-8; d_gene: TRBD2; abundance: .; j_gene: TRBJ2-3; len: 17; CDR3aa: CASSLGAGSGNTDTQYF; CDR3nt: TGTGCCAGCAGCCTCGGAGCGGGGAGCGGGAACACAGATACGCAGTATTTT
v_gene: TRBV5-5; d_gene: .; abundance: few; j_gene: TRBJ2-7; len: 13; CDR3aa: CASSLARGYEQYF; CDR3nt: TGTGCCAGCAGCTTGGCTAGAGGTTACGAGCAGTACTTC
v_gene: TRBV7-3; d_gene: .; abundance: .; j_gene: TRBJ2-3; len: 16; CDR3aa: CASSLGGPSYPDTQYF; CDR3nt: TGTGCCAGCAGCTTGGGTGGCCCAAGTTACCCAGATACGCAGTATTTT
v_gene: TRBV2; d_gene: .; abundance: .; j_gene: TRBJ1-2; len: 13; CDR3aa: CASSERQSYGYTF; CDR3nt: TGTGCCAGCAGTGAGCGTCAGAGCTATGGCTACACCTTC
v_gene: TRBV6-1; d_gene: .; abundance: .; j_gene: TRBJ2-1; len: 17; CDR3aa: CASSEPQALGSYNEQFF; CDR3nt: TGTGCCAGCAGTGAACCCCAGGCATTGGGCTCCTACAATGAGCAGTTCTTC
v_gene: TRBV11-2; d_gene: .; abundance: once; j_gene: TRBJ2-1; len: 14; CDR3aa: CASSALANYNEQFF; CDR3nt: TGTGCCAGCAGCGCCCTAGCGAACTACAATGAGCAGTTCTTC
v_gene: TRBV14; d_gene: .; abundance: .; j_gene: TRBJ2-3; len: 17; CDR3aa: CASSPPPTKPSTDTQYF; CDR3nt: TGTGCCAGCAGCCCCCCTCCGACAAAACCTAGCACAGATACGCAGTATTTT
v_gene: TRBV6-1; d_gene: .; abundance: .; j_gene: TRBJ2-1; len: 15; CDR3aa: CASWAGSGSYNEQFF; CDR3nt: TGTGCCAGCTGGGCGGGATCCGGGTCCTACAATGAGCAGTTCTTC
v_gene: TRBV28; d_gene: .; abundance: few; j_gene: TRBJ2-1; len: 15; CDR3aa: CASSPAGFSYNEQFF; CDR3nt: TGTGCCAGCAGTCCCGCGGGGTTCTCCTACAATGAGCAGTTCTTC
v_gene: TRBV4-1; d_gene: .; abundance: .; j_gene: TRBJ2-7; len: 17; CDR3aa: CASSQVQTGRSSYEQYF; CDR3nt: TGCGCCAGCAGCCAAGTGCAAACAGGGCGTAGCTCCTACGAGCAGTACTTC
v_gene: TRBV18; d_gene: TRBD2; abundance: .; j_gene: TRBJ2-1; len: 14; CDR3aa: CASSPTLAGNEQFF; CDR3nt: TGTGCCAGCTCACCAACGCTAGCGGGAAATGAGCAGTTCTTC
v_gene: TRBV6-4; d_gene: .; abundance: .; j_gene: TRBJ1-2; len: 13; CDR3aa: CASSDIPNYGYTF; CDR3nt: TGTGCCAGCAGTGACATCCCGAACTATGGCTACACCTTC
v_gene: TRBV5-1; d_gene: .; abundance: .; j_gene: TRBJ2-7; len: 15; CDR3aa: CASSLGTTASYEQYF; CDR3nt: TGCGCCAGCAGCTTGGGGACGACAGCCTCCTACGAGCAGTACTTC
v_gene: TRBV6-1; d_gene: .; abundance: .; j_gene: TRBJ2-7; len: 12; CDR3aa: CASSGRQREQYF; CDR3nt: TGTGCCAGCAGTGGAAGACAGCGCGAGCAGTACTTC
v_gene: TRBV7-2; d_gene: TRBD1; abundance: few; j_gene: TRBJ1-2; len: 14; CDR3aa: CASSSDRGQYGYTF; CDR3nt: TGTGCCAGCAGCTCCGACAGGGGGCAATATGGCTACACCTTC
v_gene: TRBV19; d_gene: TRBD2; abundance: .; j_gene: TRBJ2-7; len: 15; CDR3aa: CASSFSGRATYEQYF; CDR3nt: TGTGCCAGTAGCTTTAGCGGGAGGGCCACGTACGAGCAGTACTTC
v_gene: TRBV5-4; d_gene: TRBD2; abundance: .; j_gene: TRBJ2-2; len: 18; CDR3aa: CASSQGLAGMGNTGELFF; CDR3nt: TGTGCCAGCAGCCAGGGACTAGCGGGGATGGGGAACACCGGGGAGCTGTTTTTT
v_gene: TRBV6-5; d_gene: TRBD1; abundance: .; j_gene: TRBJ2-7; len: 12; CDR3aa: CASGTGGYEQYF; CDR3nt: TGTGCCAGCGGGACAGGGGGTTACGAGCAGTACTTC
v_gene: TRBV7-9; d_gene: TRBD2; abundance: .; j_gene: TRBJ2-5; len: 15; CDR3aa: CASSDKAGAQETQYF; CDR3nt: TGTGCCAGCAGCGATAAAGCGGGAGCACAAGAGACCCAGTACTTC
v_gene: TRBV27; d_gene: TRBD1; abundance: .; j_gene: TRBJ1-1; len: 16; CDR3aa: CASSLRRGQTGAEAFF; CDR3nt: TGTGCCAGCAGTTTACGGCGTGGGCAGACAGGGGCTGAAGCTTTCTTT